One sample yielded the 7 T cell receptor beta chains listed below, sequenced in a study of vaccination and CD4 T cells after COVID-19. An Oncomine TCR Beta short-read assay was used to sequence the DNA from cultured CD4+ T cells. TCRdb re-derived calls from the PCR reads in MiXCR, one entry per CDR3 protein. The sample lists about 15,000 distinct CDR3 sequences; approximately 71% were seen once. Treatment of the sample: 10-day PBMC culture with coronavirus spike peptide pools or control peptides (ViraFEST assay). These receptors lack a known antigen. Sequenced input: CD4+ T cells from blood, cultured in vitro. The receptors were gathered from a human donor who had recovered from COVID-19.

The chain combines TRBV19 with TRBJ2-3; possibly TRBD1 for D (5 bases). Germline CDR1 is LNHDA and CDR2 is SQIVND (reference sequence). The CDR3 runs 14 residues. V gave up 5 bases and J gave up 2 bases, with 11 bases separating them. The CDR3 bases are TGTGCCAGTAGTTCACGGACACACACAGATACGCAGTATTTT. Its translation: CASSSRTHTDTQYF.

Concerning this clonotype: An end of the junction does not agree with germline; a read error may underlie this. The genes are TRBV29-1 and TRBJ2-2, with D perhaps assigned TRBD1 or TRBD2 (6 bases each). The CDR3 is 12 residues long. Germline V gives CDR1 SQVTM, CDR2 ANQGSEA. The chain's CDR3 is CGVVGGPGELFF. In nucleotides, the CDR3 is TGCGGCGTTGTGGGGGGCCCCGGGGAGCTGTTTTTT.

The chain joins TRBV19 to TRBJ1-1, with unresolved D. V shed 8 bases and J shed 1 base, with 14 bases lying between them. Germline values: CDR1 LNHDA, CDR2 SQIVND (reference sequence). The CDR3 length is 14 residues. CDR3 sequence reads: CASRPRSGNTEAFF. The CDR3 nucleotides are TGTGCCAGTCGACCACGCTCCGGGAACACTGAAGCTTTCTTT. Variable domain in full (rest from reference TRBV19 and TRBJ1-1): DGGITQSPKYLFRKEGQNVTLSCEQNLNHDAMYWYRQDPGQGLRLIYYSQIVNDFQKGDIAEGYSVSREKKESFPLTVTSAQKNPTAFYLCASRPRSGNTEAFFGQGTRLTVV.

The chain couples TRBV4-1 to TRBJ1-6; 9 nucleotides match TRBD1. Germline V lookup: CDR1 MGHRA, CDR2 YSYEKL. The CDR3 totals 16 residues. V shed 6 bases, J shed 7 bases, and the junction held 10 bases outside the gene matches. The CDR3 sequence is CASRLPGQGRNSPLHF. CDR3 nucleotides: TGCGCCAGCAGATTGCCCGGACAGGGGAGGAATTCACCCCTCCACTTT.

In this sample, this clonotype turned up once. J is TRBJ2-1 and V is TRBV6-1; TRBD1 is a possible D gene (5 bases). The CDR3 is 12 amino acids. Germline V CDR1 and CDR2: MNHNS, SASEGT. V was cut by 6 bases and J by 13 bases, with 16 bases left in between. CDR3 in amino acids: CASSQGWLGQFF. CDR3 nucleotides: TGTGCCAGCAGCCAGGGCTGGTTGGGTCAGTTCTTC.

Details on this clonotype: An end of the junction differs from the germline gene, which may be a read error. V usage is TRBV29-1 and J usage is TRBJ2-2, with D possibly matching TRBD1 (7 bases). The CDR3 has 12 amino acids. Germline V gives CDR1 SQVTM, CDR2 ANQGSEA. In DNA form, the CDR3 reads TGTACCGCGGGACAGACGACCGGGGAGCTGTTTTTT. Translation: CTAGQTTGELFF.

This rearrangement joins TRBV19 to TRBJ2-1, with 14 bases identical to TRBD2. The V gene end was trimmed by 10 bases and the J gene end by 6 bases; junction bases not matched to a gene: 11. This CDR3 spans 16 amino acids. Per the germline V gene, CDR1 is LNHDA and CDR2 is SQIVND (reference sequence). The DNA for the CDR3 is TGTGCCACCGGTGCCGGGACTAGCGGGAGTCGCAATGAGCAGTTCTTC. This encodes CATGAGTSGSRNEQFF.